This T cell receptor (beta chain) was identified during a study of cytomegalovirus exposure and HLA in healthy donors. Overall study results and limits: With high specificity and sensitivity, the classifier reportedly diagnosed cytomegalovirus status.

CDR3 length equals 13 residues. V was cut by 3 bases and J by 8 bases, with 13 bases left in between. Looked up from germline, CDR1 is GTSNPN and CDR2 is SVGIG (reference sequence). The donors comprised healthy bone marrow donors. Both 60 Vbeta primers and 13 Jbeta primers went into the PCR. Clones were read by immunoSEQ multiplex PCR, and TCRdb kept only the in-frame ones, dropping some. In the table there are approximately 150,000 clones, around 75% of which are singletons. This clone was seen a handful of times. Its antigen is not identified. The sample comprised PBMCs. The receptor's source is a male donor in good health and CMV-seronegative. The chain joins TRBV30 to TRBJ2-2, with D tentatively TRBD1 (6 bases). The DNA for the CDR3 is TGTGCCTGGAGCCCCACAGGGTTTGGGGAGCTGTTTTTT. It codes for CAWSPTGFGELFF.